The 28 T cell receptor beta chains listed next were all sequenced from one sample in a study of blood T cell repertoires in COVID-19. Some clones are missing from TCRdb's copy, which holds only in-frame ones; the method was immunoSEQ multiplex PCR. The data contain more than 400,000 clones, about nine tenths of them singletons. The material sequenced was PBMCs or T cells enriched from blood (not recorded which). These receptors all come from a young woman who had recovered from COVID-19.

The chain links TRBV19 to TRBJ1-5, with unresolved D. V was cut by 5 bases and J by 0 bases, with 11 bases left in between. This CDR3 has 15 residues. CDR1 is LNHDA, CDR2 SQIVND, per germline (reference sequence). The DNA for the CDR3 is TGTGCCAGTAGTCCTCCGAACTATAGCAATCAGCCCCAGCATTTT. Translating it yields CASSPPNYSNQPQHF.

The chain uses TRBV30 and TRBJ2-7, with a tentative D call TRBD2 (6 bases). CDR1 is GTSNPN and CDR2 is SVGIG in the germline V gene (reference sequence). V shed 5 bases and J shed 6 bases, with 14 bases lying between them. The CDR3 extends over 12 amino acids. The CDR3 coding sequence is TGTGCCTGGGGGGGGATTAGGGGCGAGCAGTACTTC. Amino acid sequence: CAWGGIRGEQYF.

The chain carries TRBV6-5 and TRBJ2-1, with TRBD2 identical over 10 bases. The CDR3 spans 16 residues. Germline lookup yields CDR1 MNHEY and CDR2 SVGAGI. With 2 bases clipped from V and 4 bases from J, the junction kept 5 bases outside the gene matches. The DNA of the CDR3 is TGTGCCAGCAGTTACCCTACTAGCGGGGATTACAATGAGCAGTTCTTC. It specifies CASSYPTSGDYNEQFF.

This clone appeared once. The CDR3: CASSEAPGRLGGGYTF. CDR3 DNA sequence: TGTGCCAGCAGTGAAGCTCCCGGCCGCCTGGGGGGTGGCTACACCTTC. The rearrangement joins TRBV6-1 to TRBJ1-2; D might be TRBD1 (5 bases). The germline V gene encodes CDR1 MNHNS and CDR2 SASEGT. Deletions cut 0 bases from V and 7 bases from J, with 18 bases between. This CDR3 region has 16 residues.

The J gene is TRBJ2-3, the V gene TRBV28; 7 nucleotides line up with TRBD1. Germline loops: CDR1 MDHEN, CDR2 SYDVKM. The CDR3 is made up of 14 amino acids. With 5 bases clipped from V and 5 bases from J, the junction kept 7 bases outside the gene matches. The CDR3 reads CASSQDRLRDTQYF. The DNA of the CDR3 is TGTGCCAGCAGTCAGGACAGGTTAAGAGATACGCAGTATTTT.

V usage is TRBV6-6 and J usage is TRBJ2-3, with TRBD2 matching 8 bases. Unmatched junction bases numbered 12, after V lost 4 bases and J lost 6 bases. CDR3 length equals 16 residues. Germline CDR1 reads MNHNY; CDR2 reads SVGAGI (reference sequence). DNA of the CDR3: TGTGCCAGCAGTTTCTCACCAGCGGGGGCGGGGGATACGCAGTATTTT. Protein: CASSFSPAGAGDTQYF.

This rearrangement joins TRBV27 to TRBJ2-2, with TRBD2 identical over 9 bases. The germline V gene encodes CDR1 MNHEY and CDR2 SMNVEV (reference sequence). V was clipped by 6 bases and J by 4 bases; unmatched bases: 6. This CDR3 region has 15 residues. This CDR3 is CASSQGTSSTGELFF. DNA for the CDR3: TGTGCCAGCAGCCAGGGGACTAGCTCCACCGGGGAGCTGTTTTTT.

Written as DNA, the CDR3 is TGCGCCAGCAGCTTGGCGGGGGACAGGGGACAGAACACTGAAGCTTTCTTT. Its translation: CASSLAGDRGQNTEAFF. J is TRBJ1-1 and V is TRBV5-1; 10 positions agree with TRBD1. Germline V gene data show CDR1 as SGHRS and CDR2 as YFSETQ. V lost 0 bases, J lost 1 base, and 6 bases stayed unmatched. The CDR3 totals 17 residues.

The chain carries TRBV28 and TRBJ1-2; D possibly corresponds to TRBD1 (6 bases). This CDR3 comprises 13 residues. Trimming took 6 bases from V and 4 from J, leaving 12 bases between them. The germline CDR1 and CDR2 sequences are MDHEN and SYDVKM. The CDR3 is CASSTGTVYGYTF. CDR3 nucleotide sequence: TGTGCCAGCAGCACAGGGACGGTCTATGGCTACACCTTC.

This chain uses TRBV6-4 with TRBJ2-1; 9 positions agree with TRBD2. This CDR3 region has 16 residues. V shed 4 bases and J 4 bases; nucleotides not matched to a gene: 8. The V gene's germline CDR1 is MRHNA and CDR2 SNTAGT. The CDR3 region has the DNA TGTGCCAGCAGTGTCTTGCTAGCGGGGACATACAATGAGCAGTTCTTC. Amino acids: CASSVLLAGTYNEQFF.

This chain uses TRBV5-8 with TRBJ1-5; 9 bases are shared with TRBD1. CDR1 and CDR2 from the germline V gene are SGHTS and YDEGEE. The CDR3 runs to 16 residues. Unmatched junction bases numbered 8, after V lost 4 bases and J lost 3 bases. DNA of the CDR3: TGTGCCAGCAGCCACCGACAGGGGGTTAACAATCAGCCCCAGCATTTT. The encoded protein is CASSHRQGVNNQPQHF. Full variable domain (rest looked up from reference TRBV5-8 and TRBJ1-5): EAGVTQSPTHLIKTRGQQATLRCSPISGHTSVYWYQQALGLGLQFLLWYDEGEERNRGNFPPRFSGRQFPNYSSELNVNALELEDSALYLCASSHRQGVNNQPQHFGDGTRLSIL.

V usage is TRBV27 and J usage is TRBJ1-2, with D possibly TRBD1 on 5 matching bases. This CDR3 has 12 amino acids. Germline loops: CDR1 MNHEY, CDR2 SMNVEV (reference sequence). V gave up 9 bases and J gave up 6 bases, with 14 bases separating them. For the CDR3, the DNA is TGTGCCAGTTCCCAGGGTAAAGATGGCTACACCTTC. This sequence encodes CASSQGKDGYTF.

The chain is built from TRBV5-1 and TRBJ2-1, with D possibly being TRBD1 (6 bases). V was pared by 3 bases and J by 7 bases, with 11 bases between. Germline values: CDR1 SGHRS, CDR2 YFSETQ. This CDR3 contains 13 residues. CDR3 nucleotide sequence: TGCGCCAGCAGCTATGGGGGCCGAAATGAGCAGTTCTTC. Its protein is CASSYGGRNEQFF.

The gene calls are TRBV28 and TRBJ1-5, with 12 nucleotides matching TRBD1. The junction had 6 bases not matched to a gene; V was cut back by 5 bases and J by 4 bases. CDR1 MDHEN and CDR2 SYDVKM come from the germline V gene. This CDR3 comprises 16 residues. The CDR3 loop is CASSPWDRGLNQPQHF. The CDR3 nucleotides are TGTGCCAGCAGTCCCTGGGACAGGGGGCTAAATCAGCCCCAGCATTTT.

CDR3 sequence (DNA): TGTGCCTGGAGACAGGGTTGGAACACTGAAGCTTTCTTT. It specifies CAWRQGWNTEAFF. The chain has TRBV30 and TRBJ1-1; a possible D gene is TRBD1 (6 bases). The V and J ends lost 3 bases and 1 base respectively, with 9 bases between them. This CDR3 spans 13 amino acids. Germline values: CDR1 GTSNPN, CDR2 SVGIG (reference sequence).

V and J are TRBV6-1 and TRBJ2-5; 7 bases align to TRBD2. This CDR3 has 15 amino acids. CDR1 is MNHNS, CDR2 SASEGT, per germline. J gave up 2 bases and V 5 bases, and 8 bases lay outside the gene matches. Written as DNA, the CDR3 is TGTGCCAGCAGTTCTACGTCGCGGGGGCAAGAGACCCAGTACTTC. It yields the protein CASSSTSRGQETQYF.

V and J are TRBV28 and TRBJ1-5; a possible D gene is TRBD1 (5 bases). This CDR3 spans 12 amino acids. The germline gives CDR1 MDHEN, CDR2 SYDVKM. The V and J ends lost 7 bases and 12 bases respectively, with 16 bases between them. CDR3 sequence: CASMPGESFQHF. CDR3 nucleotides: TGTGCCAGCATGCCGGGGGAGAGCTTCCAGCATTTT.

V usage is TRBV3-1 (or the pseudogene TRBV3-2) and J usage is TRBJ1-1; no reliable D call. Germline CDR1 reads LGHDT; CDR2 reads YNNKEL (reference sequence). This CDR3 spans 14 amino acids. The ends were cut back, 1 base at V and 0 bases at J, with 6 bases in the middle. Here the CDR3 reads CASSQAAVNTEAFF. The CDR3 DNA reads TGTGCCAGCAGCCAAGCAGCGGTGAACACTGAAGCTTTCTTT.

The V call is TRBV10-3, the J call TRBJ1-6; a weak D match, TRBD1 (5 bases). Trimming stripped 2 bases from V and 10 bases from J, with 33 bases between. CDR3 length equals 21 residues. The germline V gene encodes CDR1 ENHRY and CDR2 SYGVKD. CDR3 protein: CAISEMVYRWQGLMLDSPLHF. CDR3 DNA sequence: TGTGCCATCAGTGAGATGGTGTATCGGTGGCAGGGTTTGATGTTGGACTCACCCCTCCACTTT.

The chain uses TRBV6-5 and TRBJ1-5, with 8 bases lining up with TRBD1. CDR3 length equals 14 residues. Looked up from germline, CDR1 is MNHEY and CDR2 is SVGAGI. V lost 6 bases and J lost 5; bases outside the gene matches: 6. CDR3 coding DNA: TGTGCCAGCAGCCGCGACAGGGGCGATCAGCCCCAGCATTTT. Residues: CASSRDRGDQPQHF.

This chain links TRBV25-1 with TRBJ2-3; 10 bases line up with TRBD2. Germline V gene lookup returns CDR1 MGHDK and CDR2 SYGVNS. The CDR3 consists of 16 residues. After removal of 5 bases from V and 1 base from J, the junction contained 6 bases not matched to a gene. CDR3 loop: CASSSAGGRGTDTQYF. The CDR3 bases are TGTGCCAGCAGTTCAGCGGGGGGGCGGGGCACAGATACGCAGTATTTT.

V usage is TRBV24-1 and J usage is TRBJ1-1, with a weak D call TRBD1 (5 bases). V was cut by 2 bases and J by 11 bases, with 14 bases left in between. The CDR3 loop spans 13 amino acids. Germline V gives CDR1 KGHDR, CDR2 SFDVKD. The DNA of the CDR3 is TGTGCCACCAGTGATTCTTTGTGGGGGGGTGCTTTCTTT. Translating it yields CATSDSLWGGAFF.

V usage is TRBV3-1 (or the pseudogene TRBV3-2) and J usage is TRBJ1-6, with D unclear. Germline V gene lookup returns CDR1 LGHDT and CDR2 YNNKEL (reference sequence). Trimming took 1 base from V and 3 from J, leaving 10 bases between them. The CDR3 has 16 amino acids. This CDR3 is CASSQGLGDYNSPLHF. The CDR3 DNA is TGTGCCAGCAGCCAAGGTCTCGGGGACTATAATTCACCCCTCCACTTT.

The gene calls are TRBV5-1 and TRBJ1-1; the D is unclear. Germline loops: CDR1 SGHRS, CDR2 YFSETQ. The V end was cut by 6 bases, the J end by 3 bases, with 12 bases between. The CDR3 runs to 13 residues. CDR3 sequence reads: CASKETLDTEAFF. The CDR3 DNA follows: TGCGCCAGCAAAGAGACTCTGGACACTGAAGCTTTCTTT.

The CDR3 region is CAITGDSSGNTIYF. CDR3 nucleotide sequence: TGTGCCATCACCGGGGACAGCTCTGGAAACACCATATATTTT. V and J are TRBV10-3 and TRBJ1-3, with 7 bases lining up with TRBD1. Germline values: CDR1 ENHRY, CDR2 SYGVKD. CDR3 length: 14 residues. The trim removed 7 bases at V and 0 bases at J, leaving 3 bases unmatched.

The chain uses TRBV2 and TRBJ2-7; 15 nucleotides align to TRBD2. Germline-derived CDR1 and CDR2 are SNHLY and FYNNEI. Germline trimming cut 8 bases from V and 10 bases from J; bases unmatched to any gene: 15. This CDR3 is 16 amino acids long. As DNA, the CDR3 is TGTGCCAGCCTCCCTACCTTAGGACTAGCGGGGGGGCGTCAGTACTTC. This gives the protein CASLPTLGLAGGRQYF. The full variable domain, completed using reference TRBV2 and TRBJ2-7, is EPEVTQTPSHQVTQMGQEVILRCVPISNHLYFYWYRQILGQKVEFLVSFYNNEISEKSEIFDDQFSVERPDGSNFTLKIRSTKLEDSAMYFCASLPTLGLAGGRQYFGPGTRLTVT.

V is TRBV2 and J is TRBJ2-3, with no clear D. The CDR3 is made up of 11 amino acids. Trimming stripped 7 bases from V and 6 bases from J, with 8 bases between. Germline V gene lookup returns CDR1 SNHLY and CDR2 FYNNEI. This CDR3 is CASTLGDTQYF. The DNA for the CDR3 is TGTGCCAGCACCCTCGGGGATACGCAGTATTTT. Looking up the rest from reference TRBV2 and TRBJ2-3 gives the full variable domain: EPEVTQTPSHQVTQMGQEVILRCVPISNHLYFYWYRQILGQKVEFLVSFYNNEISEKSEIFDDQFSVERPDGSNFTLKIRSTKLEDSAMYFCASTLGDTQYFGPGTRLTVL.

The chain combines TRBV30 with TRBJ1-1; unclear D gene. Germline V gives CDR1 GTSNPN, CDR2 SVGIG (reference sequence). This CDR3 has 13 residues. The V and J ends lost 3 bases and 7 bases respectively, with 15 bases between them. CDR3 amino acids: CAWRIGGIGEAFF. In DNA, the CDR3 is TGTGCCTGGAGAATAGGAGGGATTGGTGAAGCTTTCTTT.